This T cell receptor (beta chain) came from a study of spatial heterogeneity in lung cancer. Study summary: More than eight raw reads, on average, carried each unique TCR and UMI combination.

Indicated time point: sample taken at primary tumor resection. The donors, roughly 70 patients with untreated early-stage non-small cell lung cancer, provided the samples. Unsorted whole RNA from tumor, nontumor lung or frozen PBMC underwent sequencing. This clonotype was observed a few times. The germline V gene encodes CDR1 SGHRS and CDR2 YFSETQ. V shed 0 bases and J shed 3 bases, with 9 bases lying between them. This CDR3 is built from 14 residues. Every TCR cDNA molecule carried a tag that served as a unique molecular identifier. A single record per CDR3 protein comes from TCRdb applying MiXCR to the 5' RACE reads. The sample holds more than 65,000 distinct CDR3 sequences, about 8% seen once.

The receptor was derived from a male donor with early-stage non-small cell lung cancer. V usage is TRBV5-1 and J usage is TRBJ1-2; no clear D gene. The specimen was PBMCs, collected at surgery. The CDR3 DNA follows: TGCGCCAGCAGCTTGGGGGTTTCAGACTATGGCTACACCTTC. Translating it yields CASSLGVSDYGYTF.